The next 5 T cell receptor beta chains were all read from a single sample in a study of T cell clonality in common variable immunodeficiency. The assay was immunoSEQ multiplex PCR, and TCRdb's table has in-frame clones only and misses some. This sample carries approximately 56,000 clones, none of them present only once. The sample taken for sequencing was peripheral blood mononuclear cells. The receptors derive from a person aged 18-70 years in good health.

This clone was recorded many times. The CDR3 bases that were read are TGCAGTGCTAGAGGAGGACAGGGCGGCGCCGGGGAG. It is translated as CSARGGQGGAGE. The CDR3 reads in full as CSARGGQGGAGELFF. V and J are TRBV20-1 and TRBJ2-2, with 8 bases lining up with TRBD1. The observed sequence ends 3 residues before the CDR3 terminus, with the missing tail filled in from the germline J gene. The germline V gene has CDR1 DFQATT and CDR2 SNEGSKA (reference sequence). The CDR3 totals 15 residues. Unmatched junction bases numbered 7, after V lost 1 base and J lost 6 bases.

This clone was detected ten times or more. The DNA ends 3 residues before the CDR3 does, and the rest of the CDR3 is filled in from the germline J gene. The V call is TRBV30, the J call TRBJ2-2, with unresolved D. The CDR3 runs 13 residues. V was trimmed by 3 bases and J by 4 bases, leaving 9 bases between them. CDR1 GTSNPN and CDR2 SVGIG come from the germline V gene (reference sequence). CDR3 in amino acids: CAWRKPGTGELFF. The DNA read from the CDR3 is TGTGCCTGGAGAAAACCGGGCACCGGGGAG.

This clone was observed at least ten times. The DNA is omitted, as the CDR3 cannot be located on it reliably, and the CDR3 follows TCRdb's listing. The chain is built from TRBV12-3 or TRBV12-4 and TRBJ2-7; the table's D call of TRBD1-2 was not tested on the DNA. The CDR3 length is 16 residues, termini included. The CDR3 sequence: CASSSSAGGNLYEQYF.

This clone showed up many times. With the read ending 3 residues before the CDR3 end, the germline J gene is used to fill in that end. V is TRBV7-9 and J is TRBJ2-5; D gene uncertain. CDR3 length: 15 amino acids. Germline V gives CDR1 SEHNR, CDR2 FQNEAQ (reference sequence). V lost 3 bases and J lost 0, with 11 bases in between. CDR3 DNA (partial): TGTGCCAGCAGCTTGAACCTCAGGAACCAAGAGACC. This codes for CASSLNLRNQET. The entire CDR3 is CASSLNLRNQETQYF.

This clone has ten or more counts. From the germline J gene comes the end of the CDR3, since the read stops 3 residues before it. The chain employs TRBV5-1 and TRBJ2-3; 10 nucleotides agree with TRBD2. V was clipped by 5 bases and J by 0 bases; unmatched bases: 12. The CDR3 is 18 amino acids. The germline CDR1 and CDR2 sequences are SGHRS and YFSETQ. The sequenced CDR3 bases are TGCGCCAGCAGTTCCGGAAAACTAGCGGGGACTAGCACAGATACG. Translation: CASSSGKLAGTSTDT. The whole CDR3 sequence reads CASSSGKLAGTSTDTQYF.